Presented here are 32 T cell receptor beta chains from one specimen sequenced in a study of blood T cell repertoires in COVID-19. TCRdb's table, derived via immunoSEQ multiplex PCR, lists solely in-frame clones and lacks some. The sample includes over 100,000 clones, 82% seen only once; the top ten take 4.8%. Sequenced material: peripheral blood. The receptors shown here come from a man aged 55 to 69 with acute or convalescent COVID-19.

In its sample, this clone ranks as medium-sized. The gene calls are TRBV4-1 and TRBJ2-2; D is possibly TRBD1 (6 bases). Trimming cost V 3 bases and J 4 bases, with 9 bases left between them. This CDR3 is 14 amino acids long. Germline CDR1 and CDR2: MGHRA and YSYEKL. The CDR3 protein is CASSHGQFTGELFF. CDR3 nucleotide sequence: TGCGCCAGCAGCCATGGACAGTTCACCGGGGAGCTGTTTTTT.

V and J are TRBV19 and TRBJ2-3; TRBD2 aligns across 7 bases. CDR1 LNHDA and CDR2 SQIVND come from the germline V gene (reference sequence). The CDR3 contains 15 residues. V lost 2 bases to trimming and J lost 6 bases; unmatched junction nucleotides: 8. The CDR3 loop reads CASSIRPGGADTQYF. The CDR3 DNA reads TGTGCCAGTAGTATACGGCCGGGAGGAGCGGATACGCAGTATTTT.

The V and J genes are TRBV14 and TRBJ2-5; the match to TRBD1 covers 8 bases. V gave up 2 bases and J gave up 4 bases; unmatched junction bases: 6. Germline loops: CDR1 SGHDN, CDR2 FVKESK. The CDR3 is 15 residues long. The CDR3 loop reads CASSQPRTGRETQYF. CDR3 in DNA: TGTGCCAGCAGCCAACCCAGGACAGGGAGAGAGACCCAGTACTTC.

The chain couples TRBV14 to TRBJ1-2; D possibly corresponds to TRBD1 (5 bases). Germline-derived CDR1 and CDR2 are SGHDN and FVKESK. Trimming left V 4 bases short and J 5 bases short, with 11 bases between. The CDR3 contains 13 residues. CDR3 sequence reads: CASSPRAGYGYTF. The CDR3 DNA follows: TGTGCCAGCAGCCCTCGGGCAGGGTATGGCTACACCTTC.

The chain is built from TRBV9 and TRBJ2-7; D gene uncertain. This CDR3 has 15 residues. Trimming removed 0 bases at V and 1 base at J, with 11 bases between. Germline V gene data show CDR1 as SGDLS and CDR2 as YYNGEE. For the CDR3, the DNA is TGTGCCAGCAGCGTAGGAGGCCGAGGATCCTACGAGCAGTACTTC. It translates to CASSVGGRGSYEQYF.

The chain has TRBV3-1 (or the pseudogene TRBV3-2) and TRBJ2-3; 16 nucleotides line up with TRBD2. CDR3 length: 18 amino acids. The V and J ends lost 3 bases and 2 bases, in that order; junction bases with no gene match: 5. Germline loops: CDR1 LGHDT, CDR2 YNNKEL (reference sequence). The CDR3 nucleotides read TGTGCCAGCAGCCAGACCGGGACTAGCGGGGGGGCCACAGATACGCAGTATTTT. Amino acid sequence: CASSQTGTSGGATDTQYF.

The J gene is TRBJ2-1, the V gene TRBV6-5, with a weak D call TRBD1 (6 bases). Germline lookup yields CDR1 MNHEY and CDR2 SVGAGI. Trimming removed 2 bases at V and 0 bases at J, with 11 bases between. The CDR3 spans 16 residues. CDR3 amino acids: CASSYGTPSSYNEQFF. In nucleotides, the CDR3 is TGTGCCAGCAGTTACGGGACACCTAGCTCCTACAATGAGCAGTTCTTC.

The rearrangement uses TRBV7-6 and TRBJ2-3; D is perhaps TRBD2 (5 bases). Germline V gene data show CDR1 as SGHVS and CDR2 as FNYEAQ. V dropped 5 bases and J dropped 1 base, with 7 bases sitting between them. The CDR3 sequence is 13 residues long. The CDR3 coding sequence is TGTGCCAGCAGCAGCGGAGGCACAGATACGCAGTATTTT. The encoded protein is CASSSGGTDTQYF.

This clone was seen a single time. The chain uses TRBV7-9 and TRBJ1-5; D unclear. V was trimmed by 5 bases and J by 4 bases, leaving 9 bases between them. Germline V gene data show CDR1 as SEHNR and CDR2 as FQNEAQ (reference sequence). The CDR3 covers 13 residues. CDR3 bases: TGTGCCAGCAGCCGGGATGGGAATCAGCCCCAGCATTTT. Translating it yields CASSRDGNQPQHF.

The chain links TRBV7-9 to TRBJ2-1; D is perhaps TRBD1 (6 bases). Germline V gene data show CDR1 as SEHNR and CDR2 as FQNEAQ (reference sequence). Trimming took off 2 bases at V and 6 bases at J, with 14 bases between the two ends. CDR3 length equals 15 residues. CDR3: CASSLRRQVTNEQFF. The CDR3 coding sequence is TGTGCCAGCAGCTTACGCCGACAGGTAACCAATGAGCAGTTCTTC. The whole variable domain, remainder taken from reference TRBV7-9 and TRBJ2-1, is DTGVSQNPRHKITKRGQNVTFRCDPISEHNRLYWYRQTLGQGPEFLTYFQNEAQLEKSRLLSDRFSAERPKGSFSTLEIQRTEQGDSAMYLCASSLRRQVTNEQFFGPGTRLTVL.

This clone was seen only once. The V call is TRBV27, the J call TRBJ1-2, with TRBD1 matching over 8 bases. Losses at the gene ends were 5 bases for V and 4 bases for J; bases not matched to a gene: 6. Germline CDR1 is MNHEY and CDR2 is SMNVEV (reference sequence). The CDR3 is 14 amino acids. CDR3 nucleotide sequence: TGTGCCAGCAGTCTCGGCGACAGGGGCTATGGCTACACCTTC. Its protein product is CASSLGDRGYGYTF.

This clone was recorded only once. The chain has TRBV19 and TRBJ2-1; TRBD1 aligns across 8 bases. CDR1 and CDR2 (germline): LNHDA, SQIVND (reference sequence). The CDR3 extends over 18 amino acids. The ends lost 6 bases at V and 2 bases at J; junction bases unmatched: 15. The CDR3 is CASSRTGGSSVAYNEQFF. For the CDR3, the DNA is TGTGCCAGTAGCCGTACAGGGGGGTCTAGCGTAGCCTACAATGAGCAGTTCTTC.

The chain couples TRBV18 to TRBJ1-1; maybe TRBD1 (6 bases). The V gene's germline CDR1 is KGHSH and CDR2 LQKENI. V lost 2 bases, J lost 4 bases, and 11 bases lay in between. The CDR3 is 14 amino acids. CDR3 in DNA: TGTGCCAGCTCACCAGACGAGGGGGTCACTGAAGCTTTCTTT. Residues: CASSPDEGVTEAFF.

The rearrangement joins TRBV14 to TRBJ2-1; weak D call: TRBD1 (5 bases). The germline CDR1 and CDR2 sequences are SGHDN and FVKESK. Trimming stripped 0 bases from V and 8 bases from J, with 11 bases between. The CDR3 has 14 residues. As DNA, the CDR3 is TGTGCCAGCAGCCAAGATCGCAGGGCTGATGAGCAGTTCTTC. Amino acids: CASSQDRRADEQFF.

This chain uses TRBV4-2 with TRBJ1-5, with 8 bases that match TRBD1. Germline lookup yields CDR1 LGHNA and CDR2 YNFKEQ. Trimming removed 3 bases from V and 6 bases from J; junction bases left unmatched: 7. CDR3 size: 15 residues. CDR3 residues: CASSQGRGQGQPQHF. CDR3 in DNA: TGTGCCAGCAGCCAGGGCAGGGGGCAAGGTCAGCCCCAGCATTTT.

The V gene is TRBV5-6, the J gene TRBJ1-5; D is perhaps TRBD1 (6 bases). There are 16 residues in the CDR3. The V gene's germline CDR1 is SGHDT and CDR2 YYEEEE. V lost 5 bases and J 0 bases, leaving 15 bases between the germline ends. Here the CDR3 reads CASSGGGPYSNQPQHF. The CDR3 bases are TGTGCCAGCAGTGGGGGGGGCCCTTATAGCAATCAGCCCCAGCATTTT.

The CDR3 DNA is TGTGCCAGCAGTGAAGCGACAGGGCTAGAGACCCAGTACTTC. Amino acids: CASSEATGLETQYF. This chain joins TRBV6-1 and TRBJ2-5; TRBD1 matches at 7 bases. CDR3 size: 14 residues. Trimming cost V 0 bases and J 4 bases; bases outside gene matches: 2. The germline V gene has CDR1 MNHNS and CDR2 SASEGT.

This clone was counted a few times. The chain uses TRBV19 and TRBJ2-2; TRBD2 matches at 8 bases. J lost 4 bases, V lost 5 bases, and 6 bases had no gene match. CDR1 and CDR2 (germline): LNHDA, SQIVND (reference sequence). This CDR3 is built from 15 residues. The DNA of the CDR3 is TGTGCCAGTAGTCTTGGGGCGGGAGGCACCGGGGAGCTGTTTTTT. Amino acids: CASSLGAGGTGELFF.

The chain has TRBV5-1 and TRBJ2-5; 7 bases fit TRBD1. V dropped 4 bases and J dropped 4; count of bases not matched to a gene: 1. The CDR3 is 12 residues long. From germline, CDR1 is SGHRS and CDR2 YFSETQ. The CDR3 loop reads CASSRDRETQYF. In DNA form, the CDR3 reads TGCGCCAGCAGCCGGGACAGAGAGACCCAGTACTTC.

The CDR3 here is CASGGQERSEAFF. CDR3 nucleotide sequence: TGTGCCAGCGGAGGACAGGAAAGGAGTGAAGCTTTCTTT. The rearrangement links TRBV6-5 to TRBJ1-1; TRBD1 agrees at 7 bases. Germline V gene sequence: CDR1 MNHEY, CDR2 SVGAGI. With V trimmed by 8 bases and J by 7 bases, 10 bases remained unmatched. This CDR3 is built from 13 residues.

This clone was recorded a few times. This chain joins TRBV19 and TRBJ1-4, with unresolved D. CDR1 LNHDA and CDR2 SQIVND come from the germline V gene (reference sequence). CDR3 length equals 15 residues. Trimming cost V 2 bases and J 0 bases, with 7 bases left between them. The DNA for the CDR3 is TGTGCCAGTAGTATACAACAGACAACTAATGAAAAACTGTTTTTT. Protein product: CASSIQQTTNEKLFF.

The rearrangement links TRBV7-4 to TRBJ2-7, with unresolved D. V shed 5 bases and J shed 2 bases, with 10 bases lying between them. The CDR3 contains 13 residues. Per the germline V gene, CDR1 is SGHVT and CDR2 is SQSDAQ. CDR3 region: CASSPTVPYEQYF. CDR3 coding DNA: TGTGCCAGCAGCCCTACGGTCCCCTACGAGCAGTACTTC.

The chain joins TRBV6-4 to TRBJ1-2; D gene ambiguous. V was pared by 0 bases and J by 8 bases, with 4 bases between. The V gene's germline CDR1 is MRHNA and CDR2 SNTAGT. This CDR3 spans 11 amino acids. The CDR3 DNA reads as TGTGCCAGCAGTGACTCCCTCGGCTACACCTTC. This translates into CASSDSLGYTF.

There are a few counts of this clone. The gene calls are TRBV7-9 and TRBJ1-5; the D gene is possibly TRBD1 (6 bases). Germline V gene data show CDR1 as SEHNR and CDR2 as FQNEAQ (reference sequence). V was trimmed by 4 bases and J by 2 bases, leaving 12 bases between them. CDR3 size: 15 residues. The CDR3: CASSSGGAGNQPQHF. The CDR3 DNA is TGTGCCAGCAGCTCCGGGGGGGCCGGCAATCAGCCCCAGCATTTT.

V gene TRBV15 combines with J gene TRBJ1-5, with TRBD1 matching 12 bases. V lost 2 bases to trimming and J lost 6 bases; unmatched junction nucleotides: 5. The V gene's germline CDR1 is LNHNV and CDR2 YYDKDF (reference sequence). This CDR3 region has 16 residues. The CDR3 loop is CATSRPPGQGAQPQHF. In DNA, the CDR3 is TGTGCCACCAGCAGACCGCCGGGACAGGGGGCTCAGCCCCAGCATTTT.

The chain has TRBV4-1 and TRBJ1-5, with D uncertain. V shed 0 bases and J shed 0 bases, with 18 bases lying between them. There are 19 residues in the CDR3. Germline CDR1 is MGHRA and CDR2 is YSYEKL. The CDR3 loop reads CASSQDGFSQHYSNQPQHF. CDR3 in DNA: TGCGCCAGCAGCCAAGATGGATTTTCCCAGCACTATAGCAATCAGCCCCAGCATTTT.

The chain couples TRBV7-3 to TRBJ1-1, with a possible D match to TRBD1 (5 bases). Germline CDR1 and CDR2: SGHTA and FQGTGA. The CDR3 totals 13 residues. V lost 4 bases and J lost 5, with 11 bases in between. DNA of the CDR3: TGTGCCAGCAGCTCGACAGATAGGACTGAAGCTTTCTTT. It translates to CASSSTDRTEAFF.

The rearrangement uses TRBV6-5 and TRBJ1-5, with D perhaps TRBD1 (6 bases). CDR1 and CDR2 from the germline V gene are MNHEY and SVGAGI. The CDR3 totals 15 residues. Trimming took off 6 bases at V and 5 bases at J, with 17 bases between the two ends. The CDR3 coding sequence is TGTGCCAGCAGCACAACTCACAGGGTGGATCAGCCCCAGCATTTT. Amino acid sequence: CASSTTHRVDQPQHF.

The V and J genes are TRBV19 and TRBJ1-3; D gene unclear. CDR3 length equals 12 residues. V shed 5 bases and J shed 3 bases, with 5 bases lying between them. Germline loops: CDR1 LNHDA, CDR2 SQIVND (reference sequence). CDR3: CASSSNGNTIYF. The CDR3 DNA sequence: TGTGCCAGTAGTTCCAATGGAAACACCATATATTTT.

The rearrangement uses TRBV28 and TRBJ1-5; possible D gene TRBD1, 6 bases. V was trimmed by 3 bases and J by 4 bases, leaving 10 bases between them. Germline V lookup: CDR1 MDHEN, CDR2 SYDVKM. There are 14 residues in the CDR3. The CDR3 loop is CASSFRQANQPQHF. In DNA form, the CDR3 reads TGTGCCAGCAGTTTCCGACAGGCGAATCAGCCCCAGCATTTT.

The rearrangement joins TRBV4-1 to TRBJ2-5, with 11 bases that match TRBD1. V trimming: 1 base; J trimming: 2 bases; junction bases outside the gene matches: 6. The CDR3 sequence is 17 residues long. Germline assignment: CDR1 MGHRA and CDR2 YSYEKL. The CDR3 coding sequence is TGCGCCAGCAGCCAAGCCCCCGGGACAGGGGGTCAAGAGACCCAGTACTTC. Its translation: CASSQAPGTGGQETQYF.

About this clone itself: The sample holds other DNA sequences that translate to the same CDR3. The rearrangement joins TRBV6-5 to TRBJ2-7, with TRBD2 as a possible D gene (6 bases). V lost 0 bases to trimming and J lost 0 bases, with 12 bases between them. Germline assignment: CDR1 MNHEY and CDR2 SVGAGI. This CDR3 region has 16 residues. CDR3 bases: TGTGCCAGCAGTTACTCCCTTAGCGGTAGCTCCTACGAGCAGTACTTC. It yields the protein CASSYSLSGSSYEQYF.